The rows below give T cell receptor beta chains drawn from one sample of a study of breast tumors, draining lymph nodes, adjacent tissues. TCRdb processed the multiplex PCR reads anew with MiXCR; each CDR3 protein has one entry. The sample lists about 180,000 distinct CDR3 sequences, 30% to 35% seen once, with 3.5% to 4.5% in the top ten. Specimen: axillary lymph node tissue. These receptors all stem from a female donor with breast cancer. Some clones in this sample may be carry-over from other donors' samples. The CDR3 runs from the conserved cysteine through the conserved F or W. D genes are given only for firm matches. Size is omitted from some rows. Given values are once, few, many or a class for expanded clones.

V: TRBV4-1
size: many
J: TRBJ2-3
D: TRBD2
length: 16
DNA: TGCGCCAGCAGCCAAGGCGGGGGGGCCATGAAAGATACGCAGTATTTT
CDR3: CASSQGGGAMKDTQYF

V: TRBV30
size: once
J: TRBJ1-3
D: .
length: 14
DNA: TGTGCCTGGAGAGGGGGGGCTAATGAAAACACCATATATTTT
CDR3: CAWRGGANENTIYF

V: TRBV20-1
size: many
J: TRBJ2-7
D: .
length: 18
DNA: TGCAGTGCTGCCCCCCTTAAACCCGGGCGGTCTCCAGGACGGGAGCAGTACTTC
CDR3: CSAAPLKPGRSPGREQYF

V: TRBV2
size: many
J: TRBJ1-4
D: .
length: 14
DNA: TGTGCCAGCAGTGATATGGGAATCAATGAAAAACTGTTTTTT
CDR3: CASSDMGINEKLFF

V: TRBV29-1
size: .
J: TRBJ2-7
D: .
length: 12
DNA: TGCAGTTCCGATCAAGGCTCCTCCGAGCAGTACTTC
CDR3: CSSDQGSSEQYF

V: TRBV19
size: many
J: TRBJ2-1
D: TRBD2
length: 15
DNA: TGTGCCAGTAGTATCCTAGCGGGAGGGGGCAATGAGCAGTTCTTC
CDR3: CASSILAGGGNEQFF

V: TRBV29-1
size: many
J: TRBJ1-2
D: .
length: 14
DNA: TGCAGCGTCCCGGACCCATCTCGTAACTATGGCTACACCTTC
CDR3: CSVPDPSRNYGYTF

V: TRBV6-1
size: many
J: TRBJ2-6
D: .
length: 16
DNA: TGTGCCAGCAGTGAAGAGGTTTCGTCTGGGGCCAACGTCCTGACTTTC
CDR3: CASSEEVSSGANVLTF

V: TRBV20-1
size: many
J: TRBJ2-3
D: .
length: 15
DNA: TGCAGTGCTAGAGAGGACCCCGCTAGCACAGATACGCAGTATTTT
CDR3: CSAREDPASTDTQYF

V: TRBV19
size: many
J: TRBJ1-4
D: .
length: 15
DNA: TGTGCCAGTAGTTTCGCAGGGCGAGTGGGAGAAAAACTGTTTTTT
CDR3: CASSFAGRVGEKLFF

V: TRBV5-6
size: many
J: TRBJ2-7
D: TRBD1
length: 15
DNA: TGTGCCAGCAGCTTAGGACAGGGCTGGCGGTACGAGCAGTACTTC
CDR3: CASSLGQGWRYEQYF

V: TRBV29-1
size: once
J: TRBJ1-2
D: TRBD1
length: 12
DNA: TGCAGCAGCCCAGGACAGGGATATGGCTACACCTTC
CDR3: CSSPGQGYGYTF

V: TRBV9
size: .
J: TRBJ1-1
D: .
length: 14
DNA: TGTGCCAGCAGCGTAGTCGAGGGAGGCACTGAAGCTTTCTTT
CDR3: CASSVVEGGTEAFF

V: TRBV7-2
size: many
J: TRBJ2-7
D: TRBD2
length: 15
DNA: TGTGCCAGCAGCTTAGGAGCGGGAGGCTCCTACGAGCAGTACTTC
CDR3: CASSLGAGGSYEQYF

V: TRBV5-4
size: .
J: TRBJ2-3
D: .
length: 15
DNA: TGTGCCAGCAGCTCTCGGGGGGCCCGCCCAGATACGCAGTATTTT
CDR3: CASSSRGARPDTQYF

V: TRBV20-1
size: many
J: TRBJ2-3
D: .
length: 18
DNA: TGCAGTGCTCAGGACAGGGTGAGACTACTAGCGGCCTCAGATACGCAGTATTTT
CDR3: CSAQDRVRLLAASDTQYF

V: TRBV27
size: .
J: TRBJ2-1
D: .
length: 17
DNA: TGTGCCAGGCGTTGCGGGGCCCACCTAGCCGGTTACAATGAGCAGTTCTTC
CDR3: CARRCGAHLAGYNEQFF

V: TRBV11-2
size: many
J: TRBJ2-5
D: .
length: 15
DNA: TGTGCCAGCAGCTTGGAACTAGCTAACCAAGAGACCCAGTACTTC
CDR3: CASSLELANQETQYF

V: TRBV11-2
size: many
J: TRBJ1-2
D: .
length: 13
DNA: TGTGCCAGCAGCCCGCAACGGGTTGGAGGCTACACCTTC
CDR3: CASSPQRVGGYTF

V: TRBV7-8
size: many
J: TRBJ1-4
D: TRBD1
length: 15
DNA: TGTGCCAGCAGCCGGGACAGGGTGTTTGGTGAAAAACTGTTTTTT
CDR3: CASSRDRVFGEKLFF

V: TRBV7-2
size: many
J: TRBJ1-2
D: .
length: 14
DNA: TGTGCCGGCAGCTTAGCGCGCCCGAGCTATGGCTACACCTTC
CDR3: CAGSLARPSYGYTF

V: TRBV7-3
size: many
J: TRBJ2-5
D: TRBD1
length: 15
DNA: TGTGCCAGCAGCCAAAGGCAGGGGGCAATAGAGACCCAGTACTTC
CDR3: CASSQRQGAIETQYF

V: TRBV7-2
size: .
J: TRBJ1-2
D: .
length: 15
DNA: TGTGCCAGCAGCTCTAGTAACTCACAAGTTTATGGCTACGCCTTC
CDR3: CASSSSNSQVYGYAF

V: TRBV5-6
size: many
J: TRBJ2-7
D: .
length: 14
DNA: TGTGCCAGCAGCGGAACAGGGCCGACGGTCGAGCAGTACTTC
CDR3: CASSGTGPTVEQYF

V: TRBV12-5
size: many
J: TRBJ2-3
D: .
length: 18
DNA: TGTGCTAGTGGTTTGGTACCCTTTTCGAGGGGCCTGGCAGATACGCAGTATTTT
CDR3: CASGLVPFSRGLADTQYF

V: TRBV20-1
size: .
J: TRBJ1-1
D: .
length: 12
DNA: TGCAGTGCTACACAGGGAAACACTGAAGTTTTCTTT
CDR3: CSATQGNTEVFF

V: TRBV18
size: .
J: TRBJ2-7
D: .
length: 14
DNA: TGTGCCAGCTCTCCCCCTCGACAGGCCTACGAGCAGTACTTC
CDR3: CASSPPRQAYEQYF